This T cell receptor beta chain emerged from a study of T cell responses to AZD1222 COVID-19 vaccine. Study-wide results and caveats: Close to half of all spike-specific TCRs reportedly target regions of the variants that are unmutated. Repertoire sampling was restricted to post-peak T cell response timepoints. Among vaccine-associated CD4 TCRs, coverage spanned spike, with dominance at 160-218 and 743-854. A rise in Spike-specific TCR breadth and depth followed two AZD1222 doses.

V gave up 5 bases and J gave up 0 bases, with 7 bases separating them. The CDR3 is 14 amino acids. CDR1 and CDR2 (germline): KGHDR, SFDVKD. In the case of this clone: The antigen remains undetermined.

The protocol was immunoSEQ multiplex PCR, while the TCRdb copy is restricted to in-frame clones and leaves out a portion. The table has some 130,000 clones, approximately 84% seen once. This specimen was peripheral blood, taken on day 0 of AZD1222 vaccination. The chain links TRBV24-1 to TRBJ1-5; D uncertain. The receptor was derived from an adult in good health. The CDR3 spells CATSGLYSNQPQHF. In DNA form, the CDR3 reads TGTGCCACCAGTGGACTATATAGCAATCAGCCCCAGCATTTT.